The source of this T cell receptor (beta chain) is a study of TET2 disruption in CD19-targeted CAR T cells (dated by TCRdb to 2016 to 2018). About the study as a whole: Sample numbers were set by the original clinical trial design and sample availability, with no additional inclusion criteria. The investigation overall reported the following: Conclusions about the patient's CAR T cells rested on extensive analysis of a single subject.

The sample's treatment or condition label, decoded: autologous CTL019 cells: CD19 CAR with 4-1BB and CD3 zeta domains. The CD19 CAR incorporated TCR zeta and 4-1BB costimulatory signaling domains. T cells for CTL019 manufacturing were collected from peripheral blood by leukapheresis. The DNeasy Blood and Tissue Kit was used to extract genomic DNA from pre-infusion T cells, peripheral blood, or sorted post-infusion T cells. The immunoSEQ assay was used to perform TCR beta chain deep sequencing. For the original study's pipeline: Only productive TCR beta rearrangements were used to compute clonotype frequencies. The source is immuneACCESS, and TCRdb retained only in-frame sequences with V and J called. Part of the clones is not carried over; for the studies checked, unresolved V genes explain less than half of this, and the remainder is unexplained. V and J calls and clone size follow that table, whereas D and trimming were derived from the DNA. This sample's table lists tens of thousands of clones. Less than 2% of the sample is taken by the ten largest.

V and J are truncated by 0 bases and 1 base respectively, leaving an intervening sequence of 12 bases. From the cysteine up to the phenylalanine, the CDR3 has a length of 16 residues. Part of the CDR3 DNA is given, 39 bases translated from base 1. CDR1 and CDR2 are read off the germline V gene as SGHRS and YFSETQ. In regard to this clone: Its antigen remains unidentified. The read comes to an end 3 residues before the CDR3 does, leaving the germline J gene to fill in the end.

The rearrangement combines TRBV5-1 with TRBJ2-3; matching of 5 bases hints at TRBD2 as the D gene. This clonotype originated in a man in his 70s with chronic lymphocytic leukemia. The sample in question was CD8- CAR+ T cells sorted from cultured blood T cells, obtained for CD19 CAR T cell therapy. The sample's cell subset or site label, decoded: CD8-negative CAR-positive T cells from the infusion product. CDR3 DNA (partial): TGCGCCAGCAGCTTGGACGGGTTCGGGGGCACAGATACG. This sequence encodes CASSLDGFGGTDT. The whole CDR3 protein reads CASSLDGFGGTDTQYF.